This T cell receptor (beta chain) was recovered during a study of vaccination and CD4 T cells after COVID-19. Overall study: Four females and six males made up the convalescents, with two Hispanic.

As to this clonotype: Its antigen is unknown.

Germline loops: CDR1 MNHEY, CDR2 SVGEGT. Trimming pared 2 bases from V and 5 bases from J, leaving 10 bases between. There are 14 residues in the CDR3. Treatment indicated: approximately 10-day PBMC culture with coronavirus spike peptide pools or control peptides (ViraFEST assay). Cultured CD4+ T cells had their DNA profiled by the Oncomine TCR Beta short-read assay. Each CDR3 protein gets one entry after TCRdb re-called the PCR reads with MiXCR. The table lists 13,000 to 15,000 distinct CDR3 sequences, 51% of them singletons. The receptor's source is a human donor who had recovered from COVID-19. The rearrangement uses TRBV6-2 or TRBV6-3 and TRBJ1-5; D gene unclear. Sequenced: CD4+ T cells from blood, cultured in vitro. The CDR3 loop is CASSYPGRYQPQHF. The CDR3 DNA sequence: TGTGCCAGCAGTTACCCGGGCCGTTATCAGCCCCAGCATTTT.